The sequence of this T cell receptor beta chain was determined in a study of shared clonotypes between healthy human individuals. Generated by immunoSEQ multiplex PCR, the TCRdb table keeps only in-frame clones and is missing some. The data contain about 2.4 million clones, 80% to 95% of them singletons. Study-level results: Among a handful of donors, approximately 5% of naive CD4 clonotypes were found in common.

The germline V gene encodes CDR1 MGHDK and CDR2 SYGVNS. This CDR3 region has 13 residues. The ends lost 6 bases at V and 5 bases at J; junction bases unmatched: 4. On this clone: Its antigen is still unknown.

V and J are TRBV25-1 and TRBJ2-3; 8 positions match TRBD1. This clonotype was sampled from a man younger than 35 in good health. Some clones in this sample may be carry-over from other donors' samples. The specimen was naive CD4+ T cells from PBMCs. Noted subset: CD45RA+ positively selected. CDR3 nucleotides: TGTGCCAGCAGCCAGGGGGCGATAGATACGCAGTATTTT. Its translation is CASSQGAIDTQYF.